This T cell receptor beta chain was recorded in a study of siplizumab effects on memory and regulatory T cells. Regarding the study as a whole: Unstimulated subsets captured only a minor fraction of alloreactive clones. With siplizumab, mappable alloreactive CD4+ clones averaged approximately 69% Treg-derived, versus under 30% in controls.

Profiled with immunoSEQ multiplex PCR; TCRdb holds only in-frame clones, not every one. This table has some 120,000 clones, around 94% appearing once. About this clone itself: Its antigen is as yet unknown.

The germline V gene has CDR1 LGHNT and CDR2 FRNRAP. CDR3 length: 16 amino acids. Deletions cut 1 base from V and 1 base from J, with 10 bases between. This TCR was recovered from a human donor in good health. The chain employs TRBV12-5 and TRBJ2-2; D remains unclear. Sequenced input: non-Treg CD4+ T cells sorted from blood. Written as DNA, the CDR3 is TGTGCTAGTGGTTTGGGACGGACGGAGAACACCGGGGAGCTGTTTTTT. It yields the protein CASGLGRTENTGELFF.